The 31 T cell receptor beta chains below all came from one sample that was sequenced in a study of response to subunit inactivated influenza vaccine. MiXCR was run by TCRdb on the RT-PCR reads, yielding one entry per CDR3 protein. This table has roughly 670,000 distinct CDR3 sequences, roughly 15% appearing once. Sample: PBMCs from blood, taken 14 to 15 days before vaccination. The receptor source for this set is a man in his fifties or sixties who received an inactivated influenza vaccine.

This clonotype was counted between two and nine times. The V gene is TRBV27, the J gene TRBJ1-1, with 7 bases matching TRBD1. The ends lost 6 bases at V and 5 bases at J; junction bases unmatched: 6. Germline CDR1 and CDR2: MNHEY and SMNVEV (reference sequence). This CDR3 is 13 amino acids long. This chain's CDR3 is CASSLGQRTEAFF. CDR3 sequence (DNA): TGTGCCAGCAGCCTGGGACAGAGAACTGAAGCTTTCTTT.

This clonotype came up a few times. The chain is built from TRBV20-1 and TRBJ2-1; no clear D gene. V gave up 2 bases and J gave up 0 bases, with 17 bases separating them. CDR1 is DFQATT and CDR2 is SNEGSKA in the germline V gene (reference sequence). The CDR3 runs to 17 residues. The DNA for the CDR3 is TGCAGTGCTAGAAGGCTACAAGGGATCCCCTCCTACAATGAGCAGTTCTTC. Translating it yields CSARRLQGIPSYNEQFF.

This clonotype was counted between two and nine times. The gene calls are TRBV20-1 and TRBJ2-3, with a tentative D call TRBD1 (5 bases). The ends were cut back, 4 bases at V and 6 bases at J, with 11 bases in the middle. Germline V gene sequence: CDR1 DFQATT, CDR2 SNEGSKA (reference sequence). This CDR3 has 12 amino acids. The CDR3: CSANVGADTQYF. The CDR3 nucleotides read TGCAGTGCTAACGTTGGGGCGGATACGCAGTATTTT.

A few counts support this clonotype. This chain uses TRBV12-3 or TRBV12-4 with TRBJ1-2; weak D call: TRBD1 (6 bases). This CDR3 has 16 residues. Trimming left V 1 base short and J 4 bases short, with 16 bases between. CDR3 residues: CASSLERGGYLYGYTF. The CDR3 DNA sequence: TGTGCCAGCAGTTTAGAGAGGGGGGGCTACCTCTATGGCTACACCTTC.

The J gene is TRBJ2-5, the V gene TRBV6-1, with D perhaps given as TRBD1 or TRBD2 (5 bases each). The V gene lost 6 bases and the J gene lost 4 bases, with 18 bases spanning the gap. The V gene's germline CDR1 is MNHNS and CDR2 SASEGT. This CDR3 is 15 amino acids long. CDR3: CASSPGVRGGETQYF. CDR3 in DNA: TGTGCCAGCAGCCCCGGGGTAAGGGGTGGAGAGACCCAGTACTTC.

The gene calls are TRBV6-2 or TRBV6-3 and TRBJ2-5; D is unclear. This CDR3 is built from 15 residues. Deletions cut 0 bases from V and 0 bases from J, with 8 bases between. Germline V gives CDR1 MNHEY, CDR2 SVGEGT. CDR3 DNA sequence: TGTGCCAGCAGTTACTCGATAGGCTACCAAGAGACCCAGTACTTC. This encodes CASSYSIGYQETQYF.

V usage is TRBV7-3 and J usage is TRBJ1-6; perhaps TRBD1 as D (5 bases). Germline lookup yields CDR1 SGHTA and CDR2 FQGTGA. The CDR3 runs 16 residues. V lost 1 base to trimming and J lost 9 bases, with 16 bases between them. The CDR3 DNA sequence: TGTGCCAGCAGCTTAAGAGGCCCAGGGATAGGTTCACCCCTCCACTTT. It yields the protein CASSLRGPGIGSPLHF.

The genes are TRBV12-3 or TRBV12-4 and TRBJ1-2; 8 nucleotides line up with TRBD1. The V and J ends lost 5 bases and 6 bases, in that order; junction bases with no gene match: 14. CDR3 length: 16 residues. The CDR3 reads CASSQLLRTGSDGYTF. DNA for the CDR3: TGTGCCAGCAGTCAACTACTTCGGACAGGGAGCGATGGCTACACCTTC.

This chain uses TRBV10-3 with TRBJ2-3; unclear D gene. V was clipped by 6 bases and J by 5 bases, with 15 bases between them. The germline gives CDR1 ENHRY, CDR2 SYGVKD. The CDR3 consists of 14 residues. CDR3 region: CAIRDTQPGDTQYF. DNA for the CDR3: TGTGCCATCAGAGATACACAACCGGGAGATACGCAGTATTTT.

This clonotype was seen more than once but under ten times. The chain links TRBV10-2 to TRBJ2-2, with TRBD1 as a possible D gene (5 bases). Trimming shortened V by 5 bases and J by 4 bases, and 8 bases separated the two germline ends. The CDR3 covers 13 residues. Germline V gives CDR1 WSHSY, CDR2 SAAADI. The DNA for the CDR3 is TGCGCCAGCAGTAATCAGGGCACCGGGGAGCTGTTTTTT. Amino acids: CASSNQGTGELFF.

This clonotype is a singleton in its sample. The V and J genes are TRBV9 and TRBJ1-6; 11 bases agree with TRBD1. CDR1 is SGDLS and CDR2 is YYNGEE in the germline V gene. Trimming removed 0 bases from V and 9 bases from J; junction bases left unmatched: 2. The CDR3 sequence is 15 residues long. The CDR3 bases are TGTGCCAGCAGCGTAGGGACAGGGGGCTTTTCACCCCTCCACTTT. Its translation is CASSVGTGGFSPLHF.

This chain links TRBV2 with TRBJ2-3; D is ambiguous. V lost 2 bases, J lost 4 bases, and 19 bases lay in between. The CDR3 length is 17 residues. From germline, CDR1 is SNHLY and CDR2 FYNNEI. CDR3 sequence: CASSESLGLVISDTQYF. CDR3 coding DNA: TGTGCCAGCAGTGAAAGTTTGGGCTTGGTGATATCAGATACGCAGTATTTT.

This clonotype was seen more than once but under ten times. This chain uses TRBV4-1 with TRBJ2-1; TRBD2 matches at 7 bases. Per germline, CDR1 MGHRA and CDR2 YSYEKL. CDR3 size: 16 residues. After removal of 0 bases from V and 3 bases from J, the junction contained 5 bases not matched to a gene. The CDR3 reads CASSQDSLADYNEQFF. In nucleotides, the CDR3 is TGCGCCAGCAGCCAAGACAGTCTAGCGGACTACAATGAGCAGTTCTTC.

The chain employs TRBV5-1 and TRBJ2-7; the match to TRBD1 covers 9 bases. The trim removed 4 bases at V and 2 bases at J, leaving 7 bases unmatched. There are 15 residues in the CDR3. The germline CDR1 and CDR2 sequences are SGHRS and YFSETQ. The CDR3 DNA sequence: TGCGCCAGCAGCCCGGGACAGGGACCGACCTACGAGCAGTACTTC. This translates into CASSPGQGPTYEQYF.

The V call is TRBV2, the J call TRBJ2-7; D perhaps matches TRBD1 (6 bases). The CDR3 runs 13 residues. Trimming stripped 2 bases from V and 6 bases from J, with 11 bases between. In germline, CDR1 is SNHLY, CDR2 FYNNEI. The CDR3 DNA is TGTGCCAGCAGTGAATTGACAGGAAGCGAGCAGTACTTC. Translating gives CASSELTGSEQYF.

This clonotype was found many times. V and J are TRBV4-2 and TRBJ2-1, with a weak D call TRBD2 (5 bases). This CDR3 region has 16 residues. Germline CDR1 is LGHNA and CDR2 is YNFKEQ. V lost 3 bases to trimming and J lost 2 bases, with 14 bases between them. For the CDR3, the DNA is TGTGCCAGCAGCCAGACTATCTCGAGGGCCTACAATGAGCAGTTCTTC. Amino acids: CASSQTISRAYNEQFF.

This clonotype was recorded at least ten times. This rearrangement joins TRBV24-1 to TRBJ2-1, with 10 positions matching TRBD2. This CDR3 is 17 amino acids long. Germline trimming cut 4 bases from V and 3 bases from J; bases unmatched to any gene: 8. The germline V gene encodes CDR1 KGHDR and CDR2 SFDVKD. CDR3 nucleotide sequence: TGTGCCACCAGTGAACCTCTAGCGGGGGTCGACTACAATGAGCAGTTCTTC. Translated: CATSEPLAGVDYNEQFF.

As for this clonotype: The CDR3 does not end in the conserved phenylalanine or tryptophan, so this is likely a read error. The gene calls are TRBV20-1 and TRBJ1-1; the D gene is possibly TRBD1 (6 bases). This CDR3 has 13 amino acids. Trimming removed 6 bases at V and 5 bases at J, with 16 bases between. Germline values: CDR1 DFQATT, CDR2 SNEGSKA (reference sequence). CDR3 region: CSAQGLEGTEAFL. The CDR3 DNA follows: TGCAGTGCCCAGGGGTTGGAGGGGACTGAAGCTTTCCTT.

This clonotype occurred many times. The V gene is TRBV7-9, the J gene TRBJ1-2; tentatively, D is TRBD1 (5 bases). Germline V gene lookup returns CDR1 SEHNR and CDR2 FQNEAQ (reference sequence). This CDR3 has 13 amino acids. Deletions cut 2 bases from V and 4 bases from J, with 8 bases between. DNA of the CDR3: TGTGCCAGCAGCTTATTAAGGGGCTATGGCTACACCTTC. Protein product: CASSLLRGYGYTF.

This clonotype was seen ten or more times. This sequence joins TRBV4-3 and TRBJ1-1, with D perhaps matching TRBD1 (6 bases). CDR3 length: 15 amino acids. Germline V gene lookup returns CDR1 LGHNA and CDR2 YSLEER. Trimming stripped 1 base from V and 1 base from J, with 10 bases between. The CDR3 bases are TGCGCCAGCAGCCAAGTAGGGGGGGGGAACACTGAAGCTTTCTTT. Amino acid sequence: CASSQVGGGNTEAFF.

Ten or more counts support this clonotype. The rearrangement joins TRBV20-1 to TRBJ1-5; no reliable D call. Germline values: CDR1 DFQATT, CDR2 SNEGSKA (reference sequence). This CDR3 region has 14 residues. The ends were cut back, 2 bases at V and 0 bases at J, with 8 bases in the middle. The CDR3: CSARRGNSNQPQHF. The CDR3 DNA reads TGCAGTGCTAGACGCGGAAATAGCAATCAGCCCCAGCATTTT.

This sequence joins TRBV10-3 and TRBJ2-2, with D unclear. V was cut by 8 bases and J by 2 bases, with 12 bases left in between. The length of the CDR3 is 14 residues. Germline V lookup: CDR1 ENHRY, CDR2 SYGVKD. The CDR3 nucleotides are TGTGCCATCGGGTTTGGATCTAACACCGGGGAGCTGTTTTTT. This gives the protein CAIGFGSNTGELFF.

CDR3 in amino acids: CASRKVSGGSYEQYF. The CDR3, as DNA: TGTGCCAGCAGGAAAGTTAGCGGGGGCTCCTACGAGCAGTACTTC. This sequence joins TRBV21-1 and TRBJ2-7; the DNA was not compared with TRBD2, the D call given in the table. TRBV21-1 is a pseudogene segment. The CDR3 is 15 residues long.

This rearrangement joins TRBV29-1 to TRBJ2-5, with 9 bases identical to TRBD2. The ends lost 4 bases at V and 7 bases at J; junction bases unmatched: 13. The CDR3 has 15 residues. Germline CDR1 SQVTM, CDR2 ANQGSEA. This chain's CDR3 is CSVGRTSERVATQYF. For the CDR3, the DNA is TGCAGCGTTGGGCGGACTAGCGAGAGGGTGGCGACCCAGTACTTC.

This clonotype was counted between two and nine times. The chain has TRBV7-7 and TRBJ2-5, with 9 nucleotides matching TRBD1. The CDR3 has 16 amino acids. After removal of 5 bases from V and 2 bases from J, the junction contained 9 bases not matched to a gene. CDR1 and CDR2 (germline): SSHAT, FNYEAQ (reference sequence). The CDR3 sequence is CASSPGRTGAQETQYF. Written as DNA, the CDR3 is TGTGCCAGCAGCCCTGGTCGGACAGGGGCTCAAGAGACCCAGTACTTC.

This clonotype turned up a few times. CDR3 in amino acids: CASSSWGNPNTGELFF. The CDR3 bases are TGTGCCAGCAGCTCATGGGGAAACCCGAACACCGGGGAGCTGTTTTTT. V and J are TRBV7-2 and TRBJ2-2; D call uncertain. This CDR3 is 16 amino acids long. V lost 4 bases, J lost 0 bases, and 12 bases lay in between. From germline, CDR1 is SGHTA and CDR2 FQGNSA.

This clonotype has just a few counts. This chain links TRBV5-1 with TRBJ1-2; 7 bases are shared with TRBD1. There are 14 residues in the CDR3. Trimming cost V 5 bases and J 2 bases; bases outside gene matches: 6. Germline V gives CDR1 SGHRS, CDR2 YFSETQ. CDR3 sequence (DNA): TGCGCCAGCAGGAGACAGGGTGGAAACTATGGCTACACCTTC. As protein: CASRRQGGNYGYTF.

This clonotype was seen repeatedly, ten times or more. CDR3 DNA: TGTGCCAGCACACGTACAGAAAGCAATCAGCCCCAGCATTTT. It translates to CASTRTESNQPQHF. The chain carries TRBV2 and TRBJ1-5, with unresolved D. CDR1 and CDR2 from the germline V gene are SNHLY and FYNNEI. V lost 7 bases and J lost 1, with 11 bases in between. This CDR3 is 14 amino acids long.

This rearrangement joins TRBV28 to TRBJ2-3, with D maybe TRBD1 (6 bases). Per the germline V gene, CDR1 is MDHEN and CDR2 is SYDVKM. The ends were cut back, 6 bases at V and 5 bases at J, with 12 bases in the middle. The CDR3 runs to 13 residues. CDR3 DNA sequence: TGTGCCAGCAGGTCAGGGGCTAGAGATACGCAGTATTTT. This codes for CASRSGARDTQYF. Full variable domain (remainder filled in from reference TRBV28 and TRBJ2-3): DVKVTQSSRYLVKRTGEKVFLECVQDMDHENMFWYRQDPGLGLRLIYFSYDVKMKEKGDIPEGYSVSREKKERFSLILESASTNQTSMYLCASRSGARDTQYFGPGTRLTVL.

In the case of this clonotype: A junction boundary mismatches the germline segment, possibly from a read error. The chain is built from TRBV5-1 and TRBJ2-2; 9 bases agree with TRBD1. In germline, CDR1 is SGHRS, CDR2 YFSETQ. The CDR3 covers 17 residues. The CDR3 is CATSPSGTGMNTGELFF. The CDR3 DNA reads as TGCGCCACCAGCCCCTCCGGGACAGGGATGAACACCGGGGAGCTGTTTTTT.

This clonotype was seen more than once but under ten times. The CDR3 sequence: CASRPSNSGANVLTF. The CDR3 region has the DNA TGTGCCAGCAGGCCGTCTAACTCTGGGGCCAACGTCCTGACTTTC. The chain links TRBV12-3 or TRBV12-4 to TRBJ2-6, with D unclear. This CDR3 has 15 residues. The V end lost 6 bases, the J end lost 0 bases, and 9 bases lay between the germline ends.